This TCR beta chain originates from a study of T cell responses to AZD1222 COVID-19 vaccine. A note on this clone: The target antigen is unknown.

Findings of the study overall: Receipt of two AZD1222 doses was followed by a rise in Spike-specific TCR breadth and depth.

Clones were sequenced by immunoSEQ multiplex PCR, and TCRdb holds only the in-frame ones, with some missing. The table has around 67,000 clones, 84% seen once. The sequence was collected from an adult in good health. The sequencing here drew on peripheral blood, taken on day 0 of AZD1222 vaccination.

Written as DNA, the CDR3 is TGTGCCAGCAGTTGGACAGGGAGAACCGGGGAGCTGTTTTTT. This codes for CASSWTGRTGELFF. The chain links TRBV6-2 or TRBV6-3 to TRBJ2-2; 8 bases line up with TRBD1. Germline V CDR1 and CDR2: MNHEY, SVGEGT. J gave up 5 bases and V 4 bases, and 3 bases lay outside the gene matches. The CDR3 runs to 14 residues.